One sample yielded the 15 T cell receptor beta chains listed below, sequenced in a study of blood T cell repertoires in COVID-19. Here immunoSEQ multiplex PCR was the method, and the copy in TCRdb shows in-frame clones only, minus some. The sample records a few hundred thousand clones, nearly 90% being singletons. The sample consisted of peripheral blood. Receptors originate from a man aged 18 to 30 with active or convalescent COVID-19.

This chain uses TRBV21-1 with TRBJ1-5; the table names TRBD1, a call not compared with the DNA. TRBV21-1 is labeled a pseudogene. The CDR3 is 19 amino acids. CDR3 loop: CASSKVRYSGTDNNQPQHF. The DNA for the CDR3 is TGTGCCAGCAGCAAAGTACGATACTCCGGGACAGACAACAATCAGCCCCAGCATTTT.

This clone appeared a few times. In nucleotides, the CDR3 is TGTGCCAGCTCACCCCAGGGGAATCAGCCCCAGCATTTT. This gives the protein CASSPQGNQPQHF. The genes are TRBV18 and TRBJ1-5, with D possibly being TRBD1 (6 bases). CDR3 length: 13 amino acids. The germline V gene has CDR1 KGHSH and CDR2 LQKENI. Trimming left V 3 bases short and J 4 bases short, with 7 bases between.

As DNA, the CDR3 is TGTGCCAGCAGCACTTACAGGGGAACTTTGAACACTGAAGCTTTCTTT. It is translated as CASSTYRGTLNTEAFF. The chain uses TRBV7-2 and TRBJ1-1; 7 bases align to TRBD1. Germline V gives CDR1 SGHTA, CDR2 FQGNSA. This CDR3 comprises 16 residues. The ends lost 5 bases at V and 0 bases at J; junction bases unmatched: 9.

CDR3 DNA: TGTGCCAGCAGCTTCTCCGGGACTACAAACAATGAGCAGTTCTTC. As protein: CASSFSGTTNNEQFF. This chain links TRBV7-2 with TRBJ2-1, with TRBD2 identical over 7 bases. From germline, CDR1 is SGHTA and CDR2 FQGNSA. With 3 bases clipped from V and 5 bases from J, the junction kept 7 bases outside the gene matches. The CDR3 length is 15 residues.

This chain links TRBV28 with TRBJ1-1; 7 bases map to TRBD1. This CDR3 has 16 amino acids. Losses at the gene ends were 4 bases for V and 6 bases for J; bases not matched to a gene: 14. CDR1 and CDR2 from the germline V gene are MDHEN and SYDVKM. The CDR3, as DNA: TGTGCCAGCAGTTCTACAGGGGTCACTTTGTACCCTGAAGCTTTCTTT. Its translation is CASSSTGVTLYPEAFF.

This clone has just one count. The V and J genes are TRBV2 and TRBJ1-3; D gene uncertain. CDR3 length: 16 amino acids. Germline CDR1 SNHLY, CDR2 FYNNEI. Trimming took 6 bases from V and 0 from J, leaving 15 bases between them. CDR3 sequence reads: CASSEPDRHSGNTIYF. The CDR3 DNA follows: TGTGCCAGCAGCGAGCCCGACCGACACTCTGGAAACACCATATATTTT.

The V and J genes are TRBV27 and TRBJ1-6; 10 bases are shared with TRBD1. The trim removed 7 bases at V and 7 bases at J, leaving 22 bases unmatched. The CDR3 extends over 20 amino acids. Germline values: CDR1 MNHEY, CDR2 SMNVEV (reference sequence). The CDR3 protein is CASIKDPGTGVQKENSPLHF. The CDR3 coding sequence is TGTGCCAGCATTAAAGATCCTGGGACAGGGGTCCAGAAAGAGAATTCACCCCTCCACTTT.

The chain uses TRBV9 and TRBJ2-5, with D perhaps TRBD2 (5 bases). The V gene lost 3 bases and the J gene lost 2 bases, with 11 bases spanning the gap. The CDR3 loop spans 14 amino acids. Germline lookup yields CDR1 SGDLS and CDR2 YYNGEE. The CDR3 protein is CASSGGSIQETQYF. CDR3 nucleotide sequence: TGTGCCAGCAGCGGCGGGTCCATTCAAGAGACCCAGTACTTC.

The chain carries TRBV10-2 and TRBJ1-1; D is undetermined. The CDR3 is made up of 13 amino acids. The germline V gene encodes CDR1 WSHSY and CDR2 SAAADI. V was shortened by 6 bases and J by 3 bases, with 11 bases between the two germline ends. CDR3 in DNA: TGCGCCAGCAGATTGGACGGGGACACTGAAGCTTTCTTT. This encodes CASRLDGDTEAFF.

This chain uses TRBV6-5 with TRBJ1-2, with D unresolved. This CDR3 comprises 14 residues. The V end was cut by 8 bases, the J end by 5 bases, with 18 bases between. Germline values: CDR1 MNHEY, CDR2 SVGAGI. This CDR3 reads CASLPGKTGYGYTF. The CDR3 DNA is TGTGCCAGCCTTCCCGGGAAAACTGGGTATGGCTACACCTTC.

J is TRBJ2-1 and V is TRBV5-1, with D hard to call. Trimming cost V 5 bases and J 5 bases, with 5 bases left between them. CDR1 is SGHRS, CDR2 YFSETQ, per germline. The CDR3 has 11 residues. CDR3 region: CASSSHNEQFF. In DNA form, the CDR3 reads TGCGCCAGCAGTAGCCACAATGAGCAGTTCTTC. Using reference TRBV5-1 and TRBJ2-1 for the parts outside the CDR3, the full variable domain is KAGVTQTPRYLIKTRGQQVTLSCSPISGHRSVSWYQQTPGQGLQFLFEYFSETQRNKGNFPGRFSGRQFSNSRSEMNVSTLELGDSALYLCASSSHNEQFFGPGTRLTVL.

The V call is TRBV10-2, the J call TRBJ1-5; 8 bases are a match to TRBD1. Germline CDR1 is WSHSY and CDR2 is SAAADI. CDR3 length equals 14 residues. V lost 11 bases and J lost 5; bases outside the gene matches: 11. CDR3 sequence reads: CAAAGGRIDQPQHF. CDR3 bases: TGCGCCGCAGCAGGGGGCAGGATCGATCAGCCCCAGCATTTT.

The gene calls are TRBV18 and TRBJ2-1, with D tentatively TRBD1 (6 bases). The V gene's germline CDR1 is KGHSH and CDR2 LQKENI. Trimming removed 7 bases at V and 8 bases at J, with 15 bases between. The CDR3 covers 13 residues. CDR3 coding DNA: TGTGCCAGCTTACTAACAGAGGGGGATGAGCAGTTCTTC. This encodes CASLLTEGDEQFF.

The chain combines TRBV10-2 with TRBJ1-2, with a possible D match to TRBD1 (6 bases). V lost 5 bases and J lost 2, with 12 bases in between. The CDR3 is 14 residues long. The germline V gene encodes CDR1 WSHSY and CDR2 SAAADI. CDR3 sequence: CASSNRVENYGYTF. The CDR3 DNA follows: TGCGCCAGCAGTAACAGGGTGGAGAACTATGGCTACACCTTC.

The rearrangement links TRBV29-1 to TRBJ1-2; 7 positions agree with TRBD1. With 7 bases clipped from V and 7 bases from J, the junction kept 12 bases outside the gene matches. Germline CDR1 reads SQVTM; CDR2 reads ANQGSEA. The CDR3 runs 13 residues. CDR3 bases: TGCAGCGGCGGACAGGCTGTAGGAGGTGGCTACACCTTC. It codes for CSGGQAVGGGYTF. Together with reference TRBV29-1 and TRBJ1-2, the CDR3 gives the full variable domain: SAVISQKPSRDICQRGTSLTIQCQVDSQVTMMFWYRQQPGQSLTLIATANQGSEATYESGFVIDKFPISRPNLTFSTLTVSNMSPEDSSIYLCSGGQAVGGGYTFGSGTRLTVV.